This T cell receptor (beta chain) came from a study of blood T cell repertoires in COVID-19. Study background: Sources were T cells, B-cell-depleted T cells, or PBMCs; the material itself was cDNA or gDNA.

Clones were sequenced by immunoSEQ multiplex PCR, and TCRdb holds only the in-frame ones, with some missing. The sample consists of about 160,000 clones, about 83% of them appearing once. The CDR3 contains 14 residues. V was cut by 5 bases and J by 3 bases, with 11 bases left in between. Looked up from germline, CDR1 is LGHDT and CDR2 is YNNKEL (reference sequence). This clone was seen a handful of times. Sequenced input: peripheral blood. The origin of this receptor is an elderly woman with acute or convalescent COVID-19. The chain recombines TRBV3-1 (or the pseudogene TRBV3-2) with TRBJ1-3; tentatively, D is TRBD1 (6 bases). For the CDR3, the DNA is TGTGCCAGCAGCAACACAGGGAGTGGAAACACCATATATTTT. It codes for CASSNTGSGNTIYF.